This TCR beta chain was recorded in a study of blood T cell repertoires in COVID-19. The CDR3 totals 14 residues. J gave up 2 bases and V 6 bases, and 4 bases lay outside the gene matches. Germline values: CDR1 MNHEY, CDR2 SVGAGI. Generated by immunoSEQ multiplex PCR, the TCRdb table keeps only in-frame clones and is missing some. This table has around 65,000 clones, approximately 84% appearing once. Sequencing was done on a sample of peripheral blood. The gene calls are TRBV6-5 and TRBJ1-5, with 7 bases fitting TRBD1. The sequence was obtained from a human donor in a cohort sampled during active COVID-19. CDR3: CASRRTGRNQPQHF. CDR3 in DNA: TGTGCCAGCAGACGGACAGGCCGCAATCAGCCCCAGCATTTT.